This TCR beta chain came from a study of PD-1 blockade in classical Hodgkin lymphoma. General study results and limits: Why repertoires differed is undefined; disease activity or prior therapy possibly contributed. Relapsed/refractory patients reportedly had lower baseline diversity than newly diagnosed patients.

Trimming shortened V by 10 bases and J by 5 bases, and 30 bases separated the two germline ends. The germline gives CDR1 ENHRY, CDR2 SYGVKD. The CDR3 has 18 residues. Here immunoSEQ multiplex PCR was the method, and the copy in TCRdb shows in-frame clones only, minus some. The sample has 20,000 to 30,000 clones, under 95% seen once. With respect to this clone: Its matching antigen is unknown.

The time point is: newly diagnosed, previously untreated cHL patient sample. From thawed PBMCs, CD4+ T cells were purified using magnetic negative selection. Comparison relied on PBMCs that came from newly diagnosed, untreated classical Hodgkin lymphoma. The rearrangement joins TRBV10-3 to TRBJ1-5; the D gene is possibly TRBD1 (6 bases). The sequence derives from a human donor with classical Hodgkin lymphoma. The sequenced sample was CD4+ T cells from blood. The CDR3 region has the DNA TGTGCCACCCGGGGAGAAAACAGGGCGGTGGAGGCGTATCAGCCCCAGCATTTT. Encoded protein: CATRGENRAVEAYQPQHF.